This T cell receptor beta chain was identified in a study of neurological immune-mediated disorders. Broader study findings: Multiple sclerosis, the disease with the least TCR clonal expansion, fell below healthy controls, whereas HTLV-1-associated myelopathy showed the most.

PBMCs stored at -80 C, 2 million in total, were the source of the unsorted libraries. TCRdb itself ran the 5' RACE reads through MiXCR, one entry per CDR3 protein. The data contain 55,000 to 75,000 distinct CDR3 sequences, about 12% of them singletons. On this clonotype: Its antigen is unidentified. A much larger clone is a single base away; this may be a read error.

What was sequenced was PBMCs. The receptor's source is a woman aged 60-75 years with HTLV-1-associated myelopathy (HAM/TSP).

CDR3 region: CASKDRGYSYEQNF. The CDR3 nucleotides read TGTGCCAGCAAAGACAGGGGCTACTCCTACGAGCAGAACTTC. The chain couples TRBV6-1 to TRBJ2-7, with TRBD1 matching 8 bases. The germline V gene encodes CDR1 MNHNS and CDR2 SASEGT. This CDR3 spans 14 amino acids.